This is a list of T cell receptor beta chains from one sample in a study of OX40 agonist ivuxolimab in advanced cancers. Sequencing was performed with immunoSEQ multiplex PCR; in TCRdb, only in-frame clones are kept and a portion is missing. This repertoire shows approximately 58,000 clones, about 85% found once; its top ten account for about 3%. The sample in question was CD4+ or CD8+ T cells sorted from blood, obtained in a trial of the OX40 agonist ivuxolimab. The receptors were gathered from an adult with an advanced solid tumor such as melanoma, head and neck, liver or kidney cancer. Both conserved end residues are part of each CDR3. A D gene is named only where the DNA matches it firmly. Not every row has a clone size; where given, it reads once, few, many or a size class.

TRBJ2-5 | TRBV30 | - | TRBD1 | TGTGCCTGGAAGGACAGGGGACGGGGGACCCAGTACTTC | CAWKDRGRGTQYF
TRBJ1-5 | TRBV30 | - | - | TGTGCCTGGAGTGTACGGGGACAACAGCCCCAGCATTTT | CAWSVRGQQPQHF
TRBJ1-1 | TRBV18 | - | - | TGTGCCAGCTCACCAGAACAGCCTCGGATGAACACTGAAGCTTTCTTT | CASSPEQPRMNTEAFF
TRBJ2-5 | TRBV2 | - | TRBD1 | TGTGCCAGCAGTTTCCCAGGGGGCGCGCAGGAGACCCAGTACTTC | CASSFPGGAQETQYF
TRBJ2-7 | TRBV7-2 | - | - | TGTGCCAGCAGCTTAGTGGGGGGCCCTGGCGAGCAGTACTTC | CASSLVGGPGEQYF
TRBJ1-5 | TRBV19 | - | - | TGTGCCAGTAGTGATAGGGGTCAGCCCCAGCATTTT | CASSDRGQPQHF
TRBJ1-5 | TRBV7-2 | once | - | TGTGCCAGCAGCCTCGCCCGGGGCAATCAGCCCCAGCATTTT | CASSLARGNQPQHF
TRBJ2-7 | TRBV6-6 | - | - | TGTGCCACCATCCTCAGGGATCGGGAGCAGTACTTC | CATILRDREQYF
TRBJ2-1 | TRBV20-1 | - | - | TGCAGTGCGCCGGACTACAATGAGCAGTTCTTC | CSAPDYNEQFF
TRBJ2-7 | TRBV10-1 | once | - | TGCGCCAGCAGTGAGACGATAGTTGGTGGGTTCGAGCAGTACTTC | CASSETIVGGFEQYF
TRBJ2-5 | TRBV5-1 | - | TRBD2 | TGCGCCAGCAGCGTACCGGGACTAGCGGAAGAGACCCAGTACTTC | CASSVPGLAEETQYF
TRBJ2-2 | TRBV5-4 | - | TRBD1 | TGTGCCAGCAGCTCCGGGACAGGGAGCACCGGGGAGCTGTTTTTT | CASSSGTGSTGELFF
TRBJ2-3 | TRBV30 | - | - | TGTGCCTGGAGTGGCGGGACCACAGATACGCAGTATTTT | CAWSGGTTDTQYF
TRBJ2-5 | TRBV5-8 | once | TRBD2 | TGTGCCAGCAGTCCTAGCGGGGCCAGGGGAGAGACCCAGTACTTC | CASSPSGARGETQYF
TRBJ2-1 | TRBV9 | - | TRBD2 | TGTGCCAGCAGCGTAGAGACTAGCCGGGAGCAGTTCTTC | CASSVETSREQFF
TRBJ1-2 | TRBV2 | - | TRBD1 | TGTGCCAGCAGCAGACAGGGGGGGAACTATGGCTACACCTTC | CASSRQGGNYGYTF
TRBJ2-2 | TRBV5-6 | - | TRBD2 | TGTGCCAGCAGCTTTTATAGCGGGGGGGGCACCGGGGAGCTGTTTTTT | CASSFYSGGGTGELFF
TRBJ1-1 | TRBV4-1 | few | - | TGCGCCAGCAGCCTCACCAAGATACACGGCAAGCGCGCTGAAGCTTTCTTT | CASSLTKIHGKRAEAFF
TRBJ2-3 | TRBV4-2 | - | - | TGTGCCAGCAAAAGTAGCGGAAGCACAGATACGCAGTATTTT | CASKSSGSTDTQYF
TRBJ2-7 | TRBV15 | - | - | TGTGCCACCAGCAGCACCAGGGTCGGCTACGAGCAGTACTTC | CATSSTRVGYEQYF
TRBJ2-3 | TRBV30 | - | TRBD2 | TGTGCCTGGAGGGCAACCACCGGGACTAGCGGGAGACGGGGTACGCAGTATTTT | CAWRATTGTSGRRGTQYF
TRBJ1-5 | TRBV30 | - | - | TGTGCCTGCCGATCGGGGAATAGCAATCAGCCCCAGCATTTT | CACRSGNSNQPQHF
TRBJ1-5 | TRBV7-8 | few | TRBD1 | TGTGCCAGCAGCAAGGACAGGAATCAGCCCCAGCATTTT | CASSKDRNQPQHF
TRBJ1-1 | TRBV2 | - | - | TGTGCCAGCAATCAGGAGGCCAACACTGAAGCTTTCTTT | CASNQEANTEAFF